A selection of T cell receptor beta chains follows, all from one sample in a study of shared clonotypes between healthy human individuals. Repertoires were generated with immunoSEQ multiplex PCR, while TCRdb's copy carries only in-frame clones and drops some. The sample includes some 1 million clones, roughly 80% of them seen just once. The sequenced sample was memory CD4+ T cells sorted from blood. These receptors all come from a man younger than 30 in good health. Each CDR3 is given with its conserved first and last residue. The order of the fields is J gene, D gene, clone size, V gene, CDR3 DNA, CDR3 protein. D genes are given only for firm matches. The size field is filled for only some rows; it gives once, few, many or a size class.

J gene: TRBJ1-4
D gene: TRBD1
clone size: -
V gene: TRBV29-1
CDR3 DNA: TGCAGCGTTGGAAGACAGGGGTCAACTAATGAAAAACTGTTTTTT
CDR3 protein: CSVGRQGSTNEKLFF

J gene: TRBJ1-2
D gene: -
clone size: -
V gene: TRBV9
CDR3 DNA: TGTGCCAGCAGCGTAGACAGGGCGGGCTATGGCTACACCTTC
CDR3 protein: CASSVDRAGYGYTF

J gene: TRBJ2-1
D gene: TRBD2
clone size: -
V gene: TRBV5-1
CDR3 DNA: TGCGCCAGCAGCTCGCTAGCGGGAGGCAATGAGCAGTTCTTC
CDR3 protein: CASSSLAGGNEQFF

J gene: TRBJ1-1
D gene: TRBD1
clone size: -
V gene: TRBV7-9
CDR3 DNA: TGTGCCAGCAGTCAGGGGGCTTCGAACACTGAAGCTTTCTTT
CDR3 protein: CASSQGASNTEAFF

J gene: TRBJ2-1
D gene: -
clone size: -
V gene: TRBV10-3
CDR3 DNA: TGTGCCATCAGTCCCCGGGACACGGGATTACATGAGCAGTTCTTC
CDR3 protein: CAISPRDTGLHEQFF

J gene: TRBJ1-4
D gene: -
clone size: -
V gene: TRBV7-6
CDR3 DNA: TGTGCCAGCAGCTTAGGGGTGGGAAATGAAAAACTGTTTTTT
CDR3 protein: CASSLGVGNEKLFF

J gene: TRBJ2-5
D gene: -
clone size: -
V gene: TRBV7-9
CDR3 DNA: TGTGCCAGCAGCCCGTCCGGGGTAGAGACCCAGTACTTC
CDR3 protein: CASSPSGVETQYF

J gene: TRBJ2-7
D gene: -
clone size: -
V gene: TRBV28
CDR3 DNA: TGTGCCAGCAGCCCCCCGGGGGGCTTGTACGAGCAGTACTTC
CDR3 protein: CASSPPGGLYEQYF

J gene: TRBJ2-2
D gene: -
clone size: few
V gene: TRBV5-1
CDR3 DNA: TGCGCCAGCAGCCCCCGGGCGGGGGCCGTCACCGGGGAGCTGTTTTTT
CDR3 protein: CASSPRAGAVTGELFF

J gene: TRBJ2-2
D gene: -
clone size: -
V gene: TRBV15
CDR3 DNA: TGTGCCACCAAGTCGGGGTGGACCGGGGAGCTGTTTTTT
CDR3 protein: CATKSGWTGELFF

J gene: TRBJ2-5
D gene: -
clone size: -
V gene: TRBV10-3
CDR3 DNA: TGTGCCATCAGAGGCAGCCAAGAGACCCAGTACTTC
CDR3 protein: CAIRGSQETQYF

J gene: TRBJ2-7
D gene: -
clone size: -
V gene: TRBV19
CDR3 DNA: TGTGCCAGTAGTATAAGGGACGGCTACGAGCAGTACTTC
CDR3 protein: CASSIRDGYEQYF

J gene: TRBJ2-2
D gene: -
clone size: few
V gene: TRBV19
CDR3 DNA: TGTGCCAGTAATACAGGCGCGGGGGAGCTGTTTTTT
CDR3 protein: CASNTGAGELFF

J gene: TRBJ1-4
D gene: TRBD1
clone size: -
V gene: TRBV7-9
CDR3 DNA: TGTGCCAGCAGCTTAATTGGGACAGGGGATAATGAAAAACTGTTTTTT
CDR3 protein: CASSLIGTGDNEKLFF

J gene: TRBJ2-1
D gene: -
clone size: few
V gene: TRBV20-1
CDR3 DNA: TGCAGTGCTAGCTCGCACAATGAGCAGTTCTTC
CDR3 protein: CSASSHNEQFF

J gene: TRBJ1-5
D gene: -
clone size: -
V gene: TRBV6-1
CDR3 DNA: TGTGCCAGCAGTGAACAGCTGCCGCGCAATCAGCCCCAGCATTTT
CDR3 protein: CASSEQLPRNQPQHF

J gene: TRBJ2-5
D gene: -
clone size: few
V gene: TRBV5-1
CDR3 DNA: TGCGCCAGCAGCTCACCGGGGCCCCAAGAGACCCAGTACTTC
CDR3 protein: CASSSPGPQETQYF